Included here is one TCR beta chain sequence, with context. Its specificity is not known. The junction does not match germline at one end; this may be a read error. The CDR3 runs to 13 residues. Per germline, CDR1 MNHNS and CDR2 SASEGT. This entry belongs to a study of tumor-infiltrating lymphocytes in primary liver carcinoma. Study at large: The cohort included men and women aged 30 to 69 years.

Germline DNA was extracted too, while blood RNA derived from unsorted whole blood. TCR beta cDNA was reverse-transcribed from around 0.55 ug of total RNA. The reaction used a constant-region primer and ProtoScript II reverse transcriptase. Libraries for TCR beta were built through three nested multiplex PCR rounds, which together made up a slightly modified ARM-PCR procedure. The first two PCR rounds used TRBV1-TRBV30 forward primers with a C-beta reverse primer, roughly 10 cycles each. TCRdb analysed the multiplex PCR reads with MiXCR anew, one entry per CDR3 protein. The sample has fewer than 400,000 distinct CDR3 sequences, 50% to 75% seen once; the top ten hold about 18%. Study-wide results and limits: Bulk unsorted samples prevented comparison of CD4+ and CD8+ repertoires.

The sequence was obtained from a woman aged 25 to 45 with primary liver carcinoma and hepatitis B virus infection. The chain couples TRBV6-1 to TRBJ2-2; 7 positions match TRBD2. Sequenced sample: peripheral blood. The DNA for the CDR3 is TGTACCAGCACTAGCGTCATCACCGGGGAGCTGTTTTTT. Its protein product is CTSTSVITGELFF.